Following are 3 T cell receptor beta chains from one sample sequenced in a study of cytomegalovirus exposure and HLA in healthy donors (TCRdb year 2017). Library generation was performed with the immunoSEQ multiplex PCR assay. For the multiplex PCR, a mixture combining 60 forward primers for TCR Vbeta segments and 13 reverse primers for TCR Jbeta segments was used. The table was pulled from immuneACCESS by TCRdb, which kept in-frame rearrangements only. Such tables lose some clones; where checked, under half of the loss comes from unresolved V genes, and the rest has no known cause. For this sample the table gives approximately 190,000 clones, of which approximately 80% were detected only once. 1.8% of the sample goes to the ten largest clones. The sample taken for sequencing was PBMCs. Source of these receptors: a woman aged 25 to 45 in good health and CMV-seronegative.

The chain employs TRBV29-1 and TRBJ2-7, with D possibly matching TRBD2 (7 bases). V was trimmed by 3 bases and J by 12 bases, leaving 15 bases between them. Germline V lookup: CDR1 SQVTM, CDR2 ANQGSEA. The CDR3 runs to 11 residues. The CDR3 coding sequence is TGCAGCGTTGAGGTGCCCGGGGGGCGGTACTTC. Encoded protein: CSVEVPGGRYF.

The rearrangement uses TRBV29-1 and TRBJ2-5; 8 bases map to TRBD2. The closer fit of TRBJ2-7 to the DNA end suggests the J call may be wrong. The CDR3 is 14 residues long. CDR1 SQVTM and CDR2 ANQGSEA come from the germline V gene. CDR3 protein: CSVVVGLASYEQYF. Here the CDR3 DNA reads TGCAGCGTTGTTGTCGGACTAGCCTCCTACGAGCAGTACTTC.

V gene TRBV9 combines with J gene TRBJ2-3, with 9 bases that match TRBD2. There are 14 residues in the CDR3. V gave up 6 bases and J gave up 4 bases; unmatched junction bases: 6. Germline loops: CDR1 SGDLS, CDR2 YYNGEE. CDR3 amino acids: CASNGGRAADTQYF. DNA of the CDR3: TGTGCCAGCAATGGCGGGAGGGCCGCAGATACGCAGTATTTT.